Each of the 27 T cell receptor beta chains below was sequenced from the same sample in a study of sequential checkpoint blockade in melanoma. Sequencing was performed with immunoSEQ multiplex PCR; in TCRdb, only in-frame clones are kept and a portion is missing. The table lists fewer than 950 clones, 23% of them singletons. Documented treatment: randomized to nivolumab then ipilimumab (arm A) or the reverse (arm B). Sequencing used tumor tissue (inferred from file names), obtained from a patient given nivolumab and ipilimumab in sequence. The receptor source for this set is a human donor with melanoma.

The V and J genes are TRBV6-8 and TRBJ2-7, with D possibly being TRBD1 or TRBD2 (5 bases each). CDR1 and CDR2 (germline): MNHGY, SAAAGT. CDR3 size: 15 residues. Trimming left V 5 bases short and J 3 bases short, with 17 bases between. The CDR3 spells CASSESQGPIYEQYF. The DNA of the CDR3 is TGTGCCAGCAGTGAGTCGCAGGGACCCATCTACGAGCAGTACTTC.

This clone is medium-sized by share. V gene TRBV11-3 combines with J gene TRBJ1-6, with 7 positions matching TRBD1. J lost 4 bases, V lost 1 base, and 4 bases had no gene match. There are 16 residues in the CDR3. From germline, CDR1 is SGHNT and CDR2 YENEEA. The CDR3 protein is CASSLGQGVYNSPLHF. Here the CDR3 DNA reads TGTGCCAGCAGCTTAGGACAGGGAGTGTATAATTCACCCCTCCACTTT.

In DNA form, the CDR3 reads TGTGCCAGCAGCCGCGGGACAGGGGGCCAGGGCTACACCTTC. It encodes CASSRGTGGQGYTF. V usage is TRBV6-8 and J usage is TRBJ1-2; 12 nucleotides line up with TRBD1. The CDR3 extends over 14 amino acids. V lost 6 bases and J lost 8; bases outside the gene matches: 7. Germline CDR1 and CDR2: MNHGY and SAAAGT.

This rearrangement joins TRBV15 to TRBJ1-1; 8 bases are shared with TRBD1. V was pared by 5 bases and J by 4 bases, with 6 bases of the junction left unmatched. CDR3 length: 14 amino acids. The germline gives CDR1 LNHNV, CDR2 YYDKDF (reference sequence). The CDR3 DNA reads as TGTGCCACCAGCGTCTCAGGGGGCGGCACTGAAGCTTTCTTT. Its translation is CATSVSGGGTEAFF.

This clone is large (0.1 to 1%) by share. The chain joins TRBV11-3 to TRBJ1-6; no firm D call. Germline V CDR1 and CDR2: SGHNT, YENEEA. The CDR3 consists of 15 residues. V lost 6 bases and J 7 bases, leaving 16 bases between the germline ends. DNA of the CDR3: TGTGCCAGCAGTCTAAACAATCCCTCCAATTCACCCCTCCACTTT. Translated: CASSLNNPSNSPLHF.

The chain links TRBV28 to TRBJ2-7; TRBD2 aligns across 8 bases. This CDR3 is built from 16 residues. The junction had 7 bases not matched to a gene; V was cut back by 1 base and J by 2 bases. Germline CDR1 reads MDHEN; CDR2 reads SYDVKM. The CDR3 here is CASSLYGGGNTYEQYF. As DNA, the CDR3 is TGTGCCAGCAGTTTATATGGCGGGGGGAACACCTACGAGCAGTACTTC.

CDR3 coding DNA: TGTGCCAGCAGCTCCTCCGGGACAGGCCTTTTACGACTGTTTTTT. Translated, it gives CASSSSGTGLLRLFF. The J gene is TRBJ1-4, the V gene TRBV11-3; 8 bases line up with TRBD1. The CDR3 spans 15 residues. The germline CDR1 and CDR2 sequences are SGHNT and YENEEA. The ends lost 4 bases at V and 13 bases at J; junction bases unmatched: 14.

Judged by abundance, this clone is large. The chain is built from TRBV6-8 and TRBJ2-7, with 7 bases fitting TRBD1. The CDR3 totals 14 residues. V trimming: 0 bases; J trimming: 5 bases; junction bases outside the gene matches: 4. Germline CDR1 is MNHGY and CDR2 is SAAAGT. The CDR3 sequence: CASSYSGQAHEQYF. CDR3 nucleotide sequence: TGTGCCAGCAGTTACTCCGGACAGGCCCACGAGCAGTACTTC.

V and J are TRBV6-8 and TRBJ2-5; D may be TRBD2 (6 bases). The length of the CDR3 is 14 residues. V gave up 2 bases and J gave up 4 bases, with 11 bases separating them. Germline-derived CDR1 and CDR2 are MNHGY and SAAAGT. This CDR3 reads CASSYMEGPETQYF. In DNA, the CDR3 is TGTGCCAGCAGTTACATGGAGGGGCCAGAGACCCAGTACTTC.

The chain employs TRBV6-1 and TRBJ1-1; D is perhaps TRBD1 (5 bases). The CDR3 is 14 residues long. The ends were cut back, 0 bases at V and 6 bases at J, with 11 bases in the middle. Germline values: CDR1 MNHNS, CDR2 SASEGT. CDR3 protein: CASSEAGAMSEAFF. As DNA, the CDR3 is TGTGCCAGCAGTGAAGCAGGGGCGATGTCTGAAGCTTTCTTT.

This clone was counted a few times. The chain employs TRBV6-8 and TRBJ1-5; D uncertain. Germline lookup yields CDR1 MNHGY and CDR2 SAAAGT. The V end was cut by 5 bases, the J end by 0 bases, with 8 bases between. This CDR3 region has 14 residues. CDR3: CASSLQDSNQPQHF. The CDR3 nucleotides read TGTGCCAGCAGTCTGCAAGATAGCAATCAGCCCCAGCATTTT.

This clone has a handful of counts. The rearrangement uses TRBV9 and TRBJ2-7; 11 bases fit TRBD1. The ends lost 7 bases at V and 5 bases at J; junction bases unmatched: 8. Germline V gene sequence: CDR1 SGDLS, CDR2 YYNGEE. This CDR3 region has 14 residues. The CDR3: CASQRDRGNDEQYF. The DNA for the CDR3 is TGTGCCAGCCAAAGGGACAGGGGGAACGACGAGCAGTACTTC. Using reference TRBV9 and TRBJ2-7 for the parts outside the CDR3, the full variable domain is DSGVTQTPKHLITATGQRVTLRCSPRSGDLSVYWYQQSLDQGLQFLIQYYNGEERAKGNILERFSAQQFPDLHSELNLSSLELGDSALYFCASQRDRGNDEQYFGPGTRLTVT.

The CDR3 region has the DNA TGTGCCAGCAGTTACTCGATGGTTGCAGGGACAGGCAAAAACATTCAGTACTTC. As protein: CASSYSMVAGTGKNIQYF. The V gene is TRBV6-7, the J gene TRBJ2-4; TRBD1 matches at 8 bases. TRBV6-7 qualifies as an ORF whose function is uncertain. V gave up 0 bases and J gave up 3 bases; unmatched junction bases: 10. The CDR3 runs 18 residues.

This clone has more than one count but fewer than ten. This chain joins TRBV5-1 and TRBJ1-1; tentatively, D is TRBD1 (5 bases). This CDR3 has 14 amino acids. V gave up 4 bases and J gave up 5 bases, with 15 bases separating them. CDR1 and CDR2 from the germline V gene are SGHRS and YFSETQ. This CDR3 reads CASSAGTGSTEAFF. The CDR3 DNA sequence: TGCGCCAGCAGCGCCGGGACGGGCTCTACTGAAGCTTTCTTT. Supplemented by reference TRBV5-1 and TRBJ1-1, the full variable domain reads KAGVTQTPRYLIKTRGQQVTLSCSPISGHRSVSWYQQTPGQGLQFLFEYFSETQRNKGNFPGRFSGRQFSNSRSEMNVSTLELGDSALYLCASSAGTGSTEAFFGQGTRLTVV.

In its sample, this clone is large. The chain couples TRBV6-8 to TRBJ2-2; TRBD2 aligns across 7 bases. V shed 2 bases, J shed 5 bases, and the junction held 8 bases outside the gene matches. The CDR3 is 16 residues long. Germline lookup yields CDR1 MNHGY and CDR2 SAAAGT. The CDR3 loop is CASSYSAAGGTGELFF. DNA of the CDR3: TGTGCCAGCAGTTACAGCGCCGCCGGGGGGACCGGGGAGCTGTTTTTT.

This clone was seen a handful of times. The chain employs TRBV11-3 and TRBJ2-1; TRBD1 is a possible D gene (7 bases). In germline, CDR1 is SGHNT, CDR2 YENEEA. The CDR3 has 15 amino acids. The V end lost 3 bases, the J end lost 7 bases, and 16 bases lay between the germline ends. The DNA of the CDR3 is TGTGCCAGCAGCTTGGAGGGACAGAGGAGAAATGAGCAGTTCTTC. This codes for CASSLEGQRRNEQFF. Complete variable domain (other parts from reference TRBV11-3 and TRBJ2-1): EAGVVQSPRYKIIEKKQPVAFWCNPISGHNTLYWYLQNLGQGPELLIRYENEEAVDDSQLPKDRFSAERLKGVDSTLKIQPAELGDSAVYLCASSLEGQRRNEQFFGPGTRLTVL.

The chain is built from TRBV29-1 and TRBJ2-1, with D maybe TRBD1 (5 bases). This CDR3 comprises 12 residues. Trimming stripped 5 bases from V and 8 bases from J, with 13 bases between. CDR1 is SQVTM, CDR2 ANQGSEA, per germline. This CDR3 is CSVMGRADEQFF. The DNA for the CDR3 is TGCAGCGTTATGGGCAGGGCCGATGAGCAGTTCTTC.

In its sample, this clone ranks as medium-sized. The chain has TRBV11-3 and TRBJ2-5, with 7 bases that match TRBD1. CDR3 length equals 14 residues. Germline CDR1 and CDR2: SGHNT and YENEEA. V lost 5 bases to trimming and J lost 4 bases; unmatched junction nucleotides: 7. The CDR3 DNA reads as TGTGCCAGCAGCGTGGGACAGTTGAGAGAGACCCAGTACTTC. It specifies CASSVGQLRETQYF. Using reference TRBV11-3 and TRBJ2-5 for the parts outside the CDR3, the full variable domain is EAGVVQSPRYKIIEKKQPVAFWCNPISGHNTLYWYLQNLGQGPELLIRYENEEAVDDSQLPKDRFSAERLKGVDSTLKIQPAELGDSAVYLCASSVGQLRETQYFGPGTRLLVL.

The J gene is TRBJ1-2, the V gene TRBV6-8; perhaps TRBD1 as D (6 bases). The ends were cut back, 6 bases at V and 10 bases at J, with 24 bases in the middle. Germline V CDR1 and CDR2: MNHGY, SAAAGT. This CDR3 spans 15 amino acids. The CDR3 DNA is TGTGCCAGCAGCACAGGGACAACCGGCTACGAGGACTACACCTTC. Translated: CASSTGTTGYEDYTF.

The chain recombines TRBV5-1 with TRBJ1-4, with TRBD1 as a possible D gene (5 bases). The germline V gene encodes CDR1 SGHRS and CDR2 YFSETQ. CDR3 length equals 15 residues. Trimming pared 0 bases from V and 8 bases from J, leaving 14 bases between. This CDR3 is CASSLVGNRGEKLFF. The CDR3 region has the DNA TGCGCCAGCAGCTTGGTGGGGAACCGGGGGGAAAAACTGTTTTTT. Together with reference TRBV5-1 and TRBJ1-4, the CDR3 gives the full variable domain: KAGVTQTPRYLIKTRGQQVTLSCSPISGHRSVSWYQQTPGQGLQFLFEYFSETQRNKGNFPGRFSGRQFSNSRSEMNVSTLELGDSALYLCASSLVGNRGEKLFFGSGTQLSVL.

Sample share makes this clone large. The CDR3 nucleotides read TGCGCCAGCAGCCAACAGGACAGTTGGGGGGAACTGTTTTTT. It encodes CASSQQDSWGELFF. The rearrangement joins TRBV4-1 to TRBJ1-4, with D possibly matching TRBD1 (6 bases). The CDR3 is 14 amino acids. Looked up from germline, CDR1 is MGHRA and CDR2 is YSYEKL. V gave up 2 bases and J gave up 12 bases, with 16 bases separating them.

The V call is TRBV5-1, the J call TRBJ1-4; possible D gene TRBD1, 5 bases. V was shortened by 0 bases and J by 1 base, with 7 bases between the two germline ends. The CDR3 extends over 15 amino acids. Germline V gene sequence: CDR1 SGHRS, CDR2 YFSETQ. The CDR3 sequence is CASSLGQLTNEKLFF. CDR3 bases: TGCGCCAGCAGCTTGGGACAGTTAACTAATGAAAAACTGTTTTTT.

This clone is medium-sized in the sample. The rearrangement links TRBV9 to TRBJ2-1; D may correspond to TRBD1 or TRBD2 (5 bases each). Trimming pared 0 bases from V and 8 bases from J, leaving 9 bases between. The CDR3 loop spans 13 amino acids. Looked up from germline, CDR1 is SGDLS and CDR2 is YYNGEE. The CDR3 coding sequence is TGTGCCAGCAGCGTAGAGCTGGGGGATGAGCAGTTCTTC. This translates into CASSVELGDEQFF. Full variable domain (outside the CDR3, taken from reference TRBV9 and TRBJ2-1): DSGVTQTPKHLITATGQRVTLRCSPRSGDLSVYWYQQSLDQGLQFLIQYYNGEERAKGNILERFSAQQFPDLHSELNLSSLELGDSALYFCASSVELGDEQFFGPGTRLTVL.

This clone was detected only a few times. The chain combines TRBV6-8 with TRBJ1-4; D unresolved. Germline values: CDR1 MNHGY, CDR2 SAAAGT. CDR3 length equals 15 residues. CDR3 protein: CSSTSWAPPDEKLFF. CDR3 nucleotides: TGTTCCTCCACATCGTGGGCGCCACCAGATGAAAAACTGTTTTTT.

This clone has more than one count but fewer than ten. V usage is TRBV11-3 and J usage is TRBJ2-2, with 14 nucleotides matching TRBD2. CDR1 and CDR2 (germline): SGHNT, YENEEA. The length of the CDR3 is 16 residues. The junction had 7 bases not matched to a gene; V was cut back by 5 bases and J by 8 bases. CDR3 DNA: TGTGCCAGCAGCAAGACTAGCGGGGGGGCCATAGGGGAGCTGTTTTTT. Translating it yields CASSKTSGGAIGELFF.

This clone was picked up a small number of times. The chain uses TRBV19 and TRBJ2-1; 11 bases map to TRBD2. CDR1 LNHDA and CDR2 SQIVND come from the germline V gene (reference sequence). CDR3 size: 15 residues. The V and J ends lost 7 bases and 9 bases, in that order; junction bases with no gene match: 11. Here the CDR3 DNA reads TGTGCCAGTACCTTCTCGAGGCTAGCGGGGGGTGAGCAGTTCTTC. It specifies CASTFSRLAGGEQFF.

This rearrangement joins TRBV6-8 to TRBJ1-5; TRBD1 might be the D (6 bases). The CDR3 spans 16 residues. CDR1 is MNHGY and CDR2 is SAAAGT in the germline V gene. The V gene lost 5 bases and the J gene lost 7 bases, with 21 bases spanning the gap. The CDR3 bases are TGTGCCAGCAGTATAGGGGCAGGGGAGTACCTGCAGCCCCAGCATTTT. Amino acids: CASSIGAGEYLQPQHF.